This T cell receptor (beta chain) was sequenced in a study of cytomegalovirus exposure and HLA in healthy donors. PCR was performed using 60 Vbeta and 13 Jbeta primers. Repertoires were generated with immunoSEQ multiplex PCR, while TCRdb's copy carries only in-frame clones and drops some. This table holds approximately 150,000 clones, more than 75% found once. The study, taken as a whole, reports: The study designated roughly 150 TCR beta chains cytomegalovirus-associated. The likely origin of a cluster of highly shared sequence variants was a sequencing artifact. When a later analysis was performed, an Asian-associated ancestry cluster reportedly had fewer N-insertions than the approximately 700-donor mean.

Comment on this clone: The antigen is unknown.

The V gene end was trimmed by 8 bases and the J gene end by 5 bases; junction bases not matched to a gene: 4. Germline V gives CDR1 SGHNT, CDR2 YENEEA. This CDR3 region has 13 residues. The TCR was taken from a man younger than 30 in good health and CMV-seropositive. V usage is TRBV11-3 and J usage is TRBJ2-1; 9 bases are a match to TRBD1. Sequencing was performed on PBMCs. The CDR3 DNA is TGTGCCAGCGGGACAGGGTCCCACAATGAGCAGTTCTTC. Its protein is CASGTGSHNEQFF.